These 9 T cell receptor beta chains were sequenced from one sample in a study. TCRdb analysed the 5' RACE reads with MiXCR anew, one entry per CDR3 protein. Of roughly 6,000 distinct CDR3 sequences listed, approximately 30% are singletons. The material sequenced was memory CD4+ T cells sorted from a lymph node. Subset in this sample: memory CD4+ T cells, CD4+CD45RO+CD25-. The source of these receptors is a female donor with breast cancer.

This clonotype was seen a handful of times. The chain employs TRBV19 and TRBJ1-5, with 9 bases lining up with TRBD1. Germline V gives CDR1 LNHDA, CDR2 SQIVND (reference sequence). The J segment lost 1 base and the V segment lost 4 bases, leaving 5 bases of the junction unmatched. The CDR3 consists of 16 residues. For the CDR3, the DNA is TGTGCCAGTAGTACGGACAGGGGAGGGAGCAATCAGCCCCAGCATTTT. This codes for CASSTDRGGSNQPQHF.

Relative to its sample, this clonotype is medium-sized (0.01 to 0.1%). This sequence joins TRBV4-1 and TRBJ1-2; D is undetermined. Germline CDR1 and CDR2: MGHRA and YSYEKL. The CDR3 contains 15 residues. V lost 5 bases and J 2 bases, leaving 15 bases between the germline ends. The CDR3 is CASSSPGSVNYGYTF. CDR3 DNA: TGCGCCAGCAGCTCTCCCGGCTCGGTCAACTATGGCTACACCTTC.

With regard to this clonotype: This may arise from a read error, as a much more abundant clone is one base away. The V and J genes are TRBV7-6 and TRBJ1-1; 7 nucleotides agree with TRBD1. The V gene's germline CDR1 is SGHVS and CDR2 FNYEAQ. CDR3 length: 14 residues. The CDR3 spells CASSLGQGVTEDFF. CDR3 in DNA: TGTGCCAGCAGCTTAGGACAGGGCGTCACTGAAGATTTCTTT.

This clonotype has a count of ten or more. One base away lies a much larger clone, so this may be a sequencing read error. V is TRBV5-8 and J is TRBJ2-3, with D uncertain. The germline V gene encodes CDR1 SGHTS and CDR2 YDEGEE. V was clipped by 0 bases and J by 8 bases, with 10 bases between them. CDR3 size: 13 residues. DNA for the CDR3: TGTGCCAGCAGCTTGGGCGAGGCAGTTACGCAGTATTTT. This gives the protein CASSLGEAVTQYF.

This clonotype was seen a few times. The junction differs from germline at one of its ends, possibly a read error. V and J are TRBV5-6 and TRBJ2-2; D possibly corresponds to TRBD2 (6 bases). CDR1 is SGHDT and CDR2 is YYEEEE in the germline V gene. This CDR3 region has 16 residues. CDR3 sequence reads: CASLGPGLRHTGELFF. The CDR3 DNA reads TGTGCCAGCTTGGGGCCGGGACTCCGGCACACAGGGGAGCTGTTTTTT.

In its sample, this clonotype was seen many times. The J gene is TRBJ2-1, the V gene TRBV7-3; D ambiguous. This CDR3 spans 16 amino acids. Trimming cost V 5 bases and J 2 bases, with 16 bases left between them. Germline loops: CDR1 SGHTA, CDR2 FQGTGA. The DNA of the CDR3 is TGTGCCAGCAGCCAACGCCTAGTGGCCCCCTACAATGAGCAGTTCTTC. Translating gives CASSQRLVAPYNEQFF. The variable domain in full, with the rest retrieved from reference TRBV7-3 and TRBJ2-1, is GAGVSQTPSNKVTEKGKYVELRCDPISGHTALYWYRQSLGQGPEFLIYFQGTGAADDSGLPNDRFFAVRPEGSVSTLKIQRTERGDSAVYLCASSQRLVAPYNEQFFGPGTRLTVL.

Concerning this clonotype itself: Possible read error: a much larger clone is one base away. This chain uses TRBV11-3 with TRBJ2-1; a possible D gene is TRBD1 (7 bases). Trimming shortened V by 1 base and J by 9 bases, and 16 bases separated the two germline ends. Germline-derived CDR1 and CDR2 are SGHNT and YENEEA. The CDR3 loop spans 15 amino acids. The CDR3 spells CASSLAWQGGSEQFF. CDR3 DNA sequence: TGTGCCAGCAGCTTAGCATGGCAGGGGGGCAGTGAGCAGTTCTTC.

By its share, this clonotype is medium-sized (0.01 to 0.1%). The V and J genes are TRBV5-6 and TRBJ1-5, with D unclear. Germline lookup yields CDR1 SGHDT and CDR2 YYEEEE. Trimming left V 4 bases short and J 3 bases short, with 17 bases between. This CDR3 comprises 16 residues. As DNA, the CDR3 is TGTGCCAGCAGCCAGAAGGTGGGGAGGGTCAATCAGCCCCAGCATTTT. It translates to CASSQKVGRVNQPQHF.

Of note for this clonotype: One end of the junction is discordant with germline, which a read error may explain. This chain connects TRBV19 to TRBJ1-5; TRBD1 matches 8 bases. The CDR3 extends over 16 amino acids. Germline lookup yields CDR1 LNHDA and CDR2 SQIVND (reference sequence). This chain's CDR3 is CPSSNPDRGSNQPQHF. In DNA, the CDR3 is TGTCCCAGTAGTAACCCTGACAGGGGCAGCAATCAGCCCCAGCATTTT.